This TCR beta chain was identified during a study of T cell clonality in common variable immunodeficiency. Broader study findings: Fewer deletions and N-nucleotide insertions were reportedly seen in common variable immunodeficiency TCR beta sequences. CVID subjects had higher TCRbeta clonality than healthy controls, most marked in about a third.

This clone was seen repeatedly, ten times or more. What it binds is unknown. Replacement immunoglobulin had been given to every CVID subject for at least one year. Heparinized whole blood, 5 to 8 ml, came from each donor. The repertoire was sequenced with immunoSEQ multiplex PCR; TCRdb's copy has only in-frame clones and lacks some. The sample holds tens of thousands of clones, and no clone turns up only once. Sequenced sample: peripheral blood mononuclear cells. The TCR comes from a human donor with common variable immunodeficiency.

The DNA read from the CDR3 is TGTGCCAGCAGCTGGACAGGGGGCTCCACTGAA. Protein sequence: CASSWTGGSTE. The complete CDR3 protein is CASSWTGGSTEAFF. The rearrangement links TRBV5-5 to TRBJ1-1, with 11 nucleotides matching TRBD1. The CDR3 goes on 3 residues after the read ends, and that part is filled in from the germline J gene. The CDR3 consists of 14 residues. Germline CDR1 reads SGHKS; CDR2 reads YYEKEE (reference sequence). Trimming removed 3 bases from V and 4 bases from J; junction bases left unmatched: 2.